These 8 T cell receptor beta chains came from one sample sequenced in a study of T cell clonality in common variable immunodeficiency. Method: immunoSEQ multiplex PCR; TCRdb's copy keeps in-frame clones and lacks some. This sample carries approximately 40,000 clones and no singletons, and roughly a tenth goes to the top ten. The source material was peripheral blood mononuclear cells. The origin of the receptors is a person aged 18 to 75 in good health.

This clone was counted ten times or more. The CDR3 extends 3 residues past the end of the read, so its final part is completed from the germline J gene. The chain has TRBV15 and TRBJ2-3; tentatively, D is TRBD1 or TRBD2 (5 bases each). Trimming pared 5 bases from V and 4 bases from J, leaving 13 bases between. Germline CDR1 reads LNHNV; CDR2 reads YYDKDF (reference sequence). This CDR3 has 14 amino acids. The chain's CDR3 is CATSGREGSDTQYF. The sequenced part of the CDR3 DNA is TGTGCCACCAGCGGCCGAGAGGGGTCAGATACG.

This clone has a count of ten or more. The read terminates 3 residues ahead of where the CDR3 ends, so the germline J gene completes it. This sequence joins TRBV7-3 and TRBJ2-1; TRBD2 might be the D (6 bases). The V end was cut by 4 bases, the J end by 2 bases, with 12 bases between. Germline assignment: CDR1 SGHTA and CDR2 FQGTGA. CDR3 length equals 15 residues. The covered CDR3 bases are TGTGCCAGCAGCTCCGGGACTTCTACCTACAATGAG. Translating gives CASSSGTSTYNE. The full CDR3 sequence reads CASSSGTSTYNEQFF.

This clone showed up many times. Coverage ceases 3 residues before the CDR3 finishes, and the germline J gene fills in the end. The chain links TRBV7-2 to TRBJ2-1, with D tentatively TRBD1 (5 bases). The CDR3 sequence is 14 residues long. Trimming took off 6 bases at V and 7 bases at J, with 16 bases between the two ends. The V gene's germline CDR1 is SGHTA and CDR2 FQGNSA. Partial CDR3 DNA: TGTGCCAGCAGGGCCAGGGCCTCCGTTAATGAG. Amino acid sequence: CASRARASVNE. The full-length CDR3 reads as CASRARASVNEQFF.

This clone was seen repeatedly, ten times or more. The read halts 3 residues ahead of the CDR3 end, with the missing end drawn from the germline J gene. The chain uses TRBV18 and TRBJ1-2; maybe TRBD1 (5 bases). V shed 4 bases and J shed 4 bases, with 16 bases lying between them. The CDR3 consists of 15 residues. Germline V gives CDR1 KGHSH, CDR2 LQKENI. This chain's CDR3 is CASSLLLDTFYGYTF. The sequenced CDR3 bases are TGTGCCAGCTCACTACTCCTGGACACCTTCTATGGC.

This clone appeared many times. The CDR3 end is not reached by the read, which stops 3 residues before it; the germline J gene fills it in. V and J are TRBV6-1 and TRBJ1-1, with 9 bases that match TRBD1. This CDR3 region has 15 residues. CDR1 and CDR2 (germline): MNHNS, SASEGT. V lost 4 bases, J lost 5 bases, and 8 bases stayed unmatched. The CDR3 sequence is CASSARQGVATEAFF. CDR3 DNA (partial): TGTGCCAGCAGTGCGCGACAGGGGGTAGCGACTGAA.

Ten or more counts support this clone. The read finishes 3 residues shy of the CDR3 end, and the germline J gene is used to complete it. The chain carries TRBV19 and TRBJ1-5; 12 bases match TRBD1. V was clipped by 6 bases and J by 5 bases; unmatched bases: 5. The CDR3 consists of 15 residues. The germline gives CDR1 LNHDA, CDR2 SQIVND (reference sequence). The part of the CDR3 DNA that was read is TGTGCCAGTAGCCGCGGGACAGGGGGCGATCAGCCC. Translated, it gives CASSRGTGGDQP. The CDR3 as a whole reads CASSRGTGGDQPQHF.

This clone was seen a few times. With the read ending 3 residues before the CDR3 end, the germline J gene is used to fill in that end. The chain links TRBV20-1 to TRBJ1-2; D not certain. The CDR3 covers 15 residues. In germline, CDR1 is DFQATT, CDR2 SNEGSKA (reference sequence). The part of the CDR3 DNA that was read is TGCAGTGCTAGAAAATCCAGCCTCCCTGACAATGAC. It is translated as CSARKSSLPDND. Given in full, the CDR3 is CSARKSSLPDNDYTF.

This clone occurred many times. The missing CDR3 end, 3 residues past where the read stops, is filled in from the germline J gene. V gene TRBV30 combines with J gene TRBJ2-2; 11 nucleotides align to TRBD1. CDR1 and CDR2 from the germline V gene are GTSNPN and SVGIG (reference sequence). This CDR3 is built from 15 residues. The DNA read from the CDR3 is TGTGCCTGGAGTGTATTGGGGACAGGGGGAAAAAAG. This sequence encodes CAWSVLGTGGKK. The full CDR3 protein reads CAWSVLGTGGKKLFF.